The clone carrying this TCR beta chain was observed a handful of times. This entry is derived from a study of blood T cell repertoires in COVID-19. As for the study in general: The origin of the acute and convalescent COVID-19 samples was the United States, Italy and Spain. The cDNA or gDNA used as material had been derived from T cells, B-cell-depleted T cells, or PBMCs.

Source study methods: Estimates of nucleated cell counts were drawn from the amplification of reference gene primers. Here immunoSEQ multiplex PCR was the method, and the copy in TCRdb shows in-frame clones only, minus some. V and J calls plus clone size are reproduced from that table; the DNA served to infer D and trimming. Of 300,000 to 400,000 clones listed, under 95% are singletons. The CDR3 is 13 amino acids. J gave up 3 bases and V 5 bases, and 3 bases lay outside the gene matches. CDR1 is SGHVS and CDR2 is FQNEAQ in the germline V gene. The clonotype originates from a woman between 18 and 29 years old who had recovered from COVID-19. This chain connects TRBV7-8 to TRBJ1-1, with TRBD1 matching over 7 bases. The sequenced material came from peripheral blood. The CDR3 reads CASSRRGDTEAFF. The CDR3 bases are TGTGCCAGCAGCCGCAGGGGGGACACTGAAGCTTTCTTT.